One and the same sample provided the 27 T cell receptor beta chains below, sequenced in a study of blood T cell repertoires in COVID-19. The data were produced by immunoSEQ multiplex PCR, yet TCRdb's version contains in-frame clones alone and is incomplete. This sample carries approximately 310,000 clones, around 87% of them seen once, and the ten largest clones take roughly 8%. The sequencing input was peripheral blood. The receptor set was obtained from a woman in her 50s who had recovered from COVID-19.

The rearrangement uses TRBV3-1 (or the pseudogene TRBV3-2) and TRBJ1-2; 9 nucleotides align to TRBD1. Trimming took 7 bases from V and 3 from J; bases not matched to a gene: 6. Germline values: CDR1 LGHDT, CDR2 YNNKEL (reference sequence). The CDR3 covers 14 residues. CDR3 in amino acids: CASTRQGGYYGYTF. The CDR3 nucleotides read TGTGCCAGCACCCGACAGGGGGGCTACTATGGCTACACCTTC.

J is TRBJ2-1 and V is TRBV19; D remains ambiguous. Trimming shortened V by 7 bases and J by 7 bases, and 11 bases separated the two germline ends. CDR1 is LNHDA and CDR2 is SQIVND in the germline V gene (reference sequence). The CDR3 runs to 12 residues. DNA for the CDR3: TGTGCCAGTACTACCACCTCAAATGAGCAGTTCTTC. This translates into CASTTTSNEQFF.

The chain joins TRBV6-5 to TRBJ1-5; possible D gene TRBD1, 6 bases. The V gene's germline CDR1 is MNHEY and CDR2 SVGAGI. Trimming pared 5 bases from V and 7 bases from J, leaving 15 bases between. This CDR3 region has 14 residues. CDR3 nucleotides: TGTGCCAGCAGTACAGGCAGGGGTAGGCAGCCCCAGCATTTT. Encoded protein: CASSTGRGRQPQHF.

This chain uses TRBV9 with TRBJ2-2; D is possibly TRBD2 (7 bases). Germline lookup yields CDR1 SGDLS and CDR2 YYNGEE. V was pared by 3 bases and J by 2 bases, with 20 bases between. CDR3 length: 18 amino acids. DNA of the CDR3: TGTGCCAGCAGCGAGGCGGCGTTTGGGGGGGCCAACACCGGGGAGCTGTTTTTT. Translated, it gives CASSEAAFGGANTGELFF.

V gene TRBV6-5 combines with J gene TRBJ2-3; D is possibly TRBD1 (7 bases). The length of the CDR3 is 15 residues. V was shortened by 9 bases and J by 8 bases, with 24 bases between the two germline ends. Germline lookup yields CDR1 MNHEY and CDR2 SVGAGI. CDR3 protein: CARGGTGERMCTQYF. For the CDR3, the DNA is TGTGCCAGGGGGGGAACAGGGGAAAGGATGTGTACGCAGTATTTT.

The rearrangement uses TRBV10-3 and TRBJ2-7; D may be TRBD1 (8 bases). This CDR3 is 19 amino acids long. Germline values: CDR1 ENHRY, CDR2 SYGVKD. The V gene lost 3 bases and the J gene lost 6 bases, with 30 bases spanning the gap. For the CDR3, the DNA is TGTGCCATCAGTGAACGGGCGGGGGCCATCTCCGGCAGGGGGCGCGAGCAGTACTTC. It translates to CAISERAGAISGRGREQYF.

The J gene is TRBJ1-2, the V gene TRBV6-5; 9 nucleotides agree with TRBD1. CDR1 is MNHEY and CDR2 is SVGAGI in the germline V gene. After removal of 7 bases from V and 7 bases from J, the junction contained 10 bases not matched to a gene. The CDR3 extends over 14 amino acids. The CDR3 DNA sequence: TGTGCCAGCATTACCGACAGGGGGTCAGGTGGCTACACCTTC. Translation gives CASITDRGSGGYTF.

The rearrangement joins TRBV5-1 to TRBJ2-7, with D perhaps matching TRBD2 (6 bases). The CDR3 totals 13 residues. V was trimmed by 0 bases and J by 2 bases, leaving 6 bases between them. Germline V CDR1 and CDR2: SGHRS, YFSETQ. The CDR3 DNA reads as TGCGCCAGCAGCTTGGGCGGGACCTACGAGCAGTACTTC. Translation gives CASSLGGTYEQYF.

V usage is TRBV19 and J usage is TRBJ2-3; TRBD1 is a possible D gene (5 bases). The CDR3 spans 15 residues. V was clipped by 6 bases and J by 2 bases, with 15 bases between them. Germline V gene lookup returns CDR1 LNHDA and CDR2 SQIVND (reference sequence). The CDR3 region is CASSQGPTPTDTQYF. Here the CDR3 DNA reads TGTGCCAGTAGCCAGGGCCCTACTCCCACAGATACGCAGTATTTT.

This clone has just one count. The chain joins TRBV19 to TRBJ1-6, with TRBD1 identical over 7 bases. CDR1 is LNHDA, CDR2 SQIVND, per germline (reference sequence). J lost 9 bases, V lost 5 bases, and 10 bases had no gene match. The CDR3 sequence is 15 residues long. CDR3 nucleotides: TGTGCCAGTAGTGGCAGTTTCCGGACAGGTTCACCCCTCCACTTT. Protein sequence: CASSGSFRTGSPLHF.

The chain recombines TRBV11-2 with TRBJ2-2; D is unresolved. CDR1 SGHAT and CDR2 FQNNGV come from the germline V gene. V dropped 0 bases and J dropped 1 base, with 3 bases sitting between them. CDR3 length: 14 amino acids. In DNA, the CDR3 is TGTGCCAGCAGCTTAGATCAGAACACCGGGGAGCTGTTTTTT. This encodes CASSLDQNTGELFF. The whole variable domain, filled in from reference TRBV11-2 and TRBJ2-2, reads EAGVAQSPRYKIIEKRQSVAFWCNPISGHATLYWYQQILGQGPKLLIQFQNNGVVDDSQLPKDRFSAERLKGVDSTLKIQPAKLEDSAVYLCASSLDQNTGELFFGEGSRLTVL.

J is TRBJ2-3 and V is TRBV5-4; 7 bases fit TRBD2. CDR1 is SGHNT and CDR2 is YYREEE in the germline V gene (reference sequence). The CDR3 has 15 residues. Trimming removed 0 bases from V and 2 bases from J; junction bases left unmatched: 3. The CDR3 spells CASSLDLADTDTQYF. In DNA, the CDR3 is TGTGCCAGCAGCTTGGACCTAGCGGACACAGATACGCAGTATTTT.

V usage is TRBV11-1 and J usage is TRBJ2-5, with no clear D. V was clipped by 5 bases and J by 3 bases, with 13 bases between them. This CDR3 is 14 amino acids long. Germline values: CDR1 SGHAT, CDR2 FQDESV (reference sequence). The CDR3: CASSPRDKKETQYF. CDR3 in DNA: TGTGCCAGCAGCCCTCGCGACAAAAAAGAGACCCAGTACTTC. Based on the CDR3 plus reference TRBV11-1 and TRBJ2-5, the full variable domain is EAEVAQSPRYKITEKSQAVAFWCDPISGHATLYWYRQILGQGPELLVQFQDESVVDDSQLPKDRFSAERLKGVDSTLKIQPAELGDSAMYLCASSPRDKKETQYFGPGTRLLVL.

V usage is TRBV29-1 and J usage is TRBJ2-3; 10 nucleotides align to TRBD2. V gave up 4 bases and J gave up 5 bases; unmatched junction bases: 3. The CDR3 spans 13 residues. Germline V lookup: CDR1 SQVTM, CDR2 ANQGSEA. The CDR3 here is CSVVPSGGDTQYF. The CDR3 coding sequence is TGCAGCGTTGTGCCTAGCGGGGGAGATACGCAGTATTTT.

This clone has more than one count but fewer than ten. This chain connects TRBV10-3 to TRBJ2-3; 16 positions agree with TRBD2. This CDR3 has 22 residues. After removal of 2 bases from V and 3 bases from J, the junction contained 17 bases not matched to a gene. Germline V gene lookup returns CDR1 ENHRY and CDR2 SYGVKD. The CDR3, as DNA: TGTGCCATCAGTGAGCCGACCGGGACTCCCGGGACTAGCGGGAGGGCGACAGATACGCAGTATTTT. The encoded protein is CAISEPTGTPGTSGRATDTQYF.

This chain's CDR3 is CASSVGQQNEQFF. CDR3 DNA: TGTGCCAGCAGCGTAGGACAGCAGAATGAGCAGTTCTTC. The chain employs TRBV9 and TRBJ2-1, with a weak D call TRBD1 (5 bases). The CDR3 spans 13 residues. The germline V gene encodes CDR1 SGDLS and CDR2 YYNGEE. Trimming took off 0 bases at V and 7 bases at J, with 8 bases between the two ends.

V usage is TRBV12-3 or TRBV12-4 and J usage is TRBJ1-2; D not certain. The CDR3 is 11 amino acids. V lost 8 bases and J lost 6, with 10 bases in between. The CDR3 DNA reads TGTGCCAGCGGGCTAATCCATGGCTACACCTTC. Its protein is CASGLIHGYTF.

The CDR3 DNA is TGTGCCAGCTCACCCGCCCTTATACTGACAGGGGGGGCGGGGACTGAAGCTTTCTTT. This translates into CASSPALILTGGAGTEAFF. This chain links TRBV18 with TRBJ1-1, with TRBD1 identical over 9 bases. The CDR3 runs 19 residues. The V gene end was trimmed by 3 bases and the J gene end by 5 bases; junction bases not matched to a gene: 19. Germline V gives CDR1 KGHSH, CDR2 LQKENI.

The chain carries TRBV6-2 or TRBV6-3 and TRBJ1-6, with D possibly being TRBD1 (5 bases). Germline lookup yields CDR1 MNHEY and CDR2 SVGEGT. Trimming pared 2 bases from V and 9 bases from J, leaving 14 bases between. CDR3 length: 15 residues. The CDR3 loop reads CASSYGAGNTSPLHF. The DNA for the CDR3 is TGTGCCAGCAGTTACGGTGCAGGGAACACTTCACCCCTCCACTTT.

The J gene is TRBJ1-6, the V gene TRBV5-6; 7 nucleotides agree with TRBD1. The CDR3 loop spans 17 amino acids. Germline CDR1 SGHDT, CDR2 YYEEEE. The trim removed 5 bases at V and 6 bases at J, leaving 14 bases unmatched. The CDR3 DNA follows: TGTGCCAGCAGAGCTGACAGGGACTCTCCTCCTAATTCACCCCTCCACTTT. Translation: CASRADRDSPPNSPLHF.

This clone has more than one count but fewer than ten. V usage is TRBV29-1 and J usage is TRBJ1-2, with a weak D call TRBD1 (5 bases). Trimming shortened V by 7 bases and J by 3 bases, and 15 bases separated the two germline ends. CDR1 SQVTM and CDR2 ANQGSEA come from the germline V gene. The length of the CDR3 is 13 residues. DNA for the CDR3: TGCAGCGGGTTGGGCGGGACCTACTATGGCTACACCTTC. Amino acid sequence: CSGLGGTYYGYTF.

In nucleotides, the CDR3 is TGTGCCTGGTCCTTAAGCGGGAGGCCGACAGATACGCAGTATTTT. Translated: CAWSLSGRPTDTQYF. V gene TRBV30 combines with J gene TRBJ2-3; 9 bases agree with TRBD2. CDR1 GTSNPN and CDR2 SVGIG come from the germline V gene (reference sequence). CDR3 length: 15 amino acids. Unmatched junction bases numbered 9, after V lost 5 bases and J lost 3 bases.

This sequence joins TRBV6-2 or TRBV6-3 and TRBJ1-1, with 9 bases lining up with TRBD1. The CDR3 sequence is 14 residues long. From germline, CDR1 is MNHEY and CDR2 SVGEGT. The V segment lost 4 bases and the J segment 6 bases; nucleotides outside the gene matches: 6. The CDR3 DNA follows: TGTGCCAGCAGTTTTGGACAGGGGCTCGCTGAAGCTTTCTTT. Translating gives CASSFGQGLAEAFF.

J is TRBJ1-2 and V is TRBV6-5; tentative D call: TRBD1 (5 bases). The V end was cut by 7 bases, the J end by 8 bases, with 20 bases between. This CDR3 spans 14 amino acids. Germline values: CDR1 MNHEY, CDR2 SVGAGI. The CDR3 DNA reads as TGTGCCAGCATGGCGGGAGGTAGGGGTTGGGGCTACACCTTC. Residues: CASMAGGRGWGYTF.

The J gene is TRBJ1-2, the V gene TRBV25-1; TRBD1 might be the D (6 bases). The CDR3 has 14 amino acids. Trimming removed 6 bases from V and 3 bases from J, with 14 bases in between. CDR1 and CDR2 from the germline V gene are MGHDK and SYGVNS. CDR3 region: CASRSTGIYYGYTF. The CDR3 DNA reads TGTGCCAGCAGAAGTACAGGGATATACTATGGCTACACCTTC.

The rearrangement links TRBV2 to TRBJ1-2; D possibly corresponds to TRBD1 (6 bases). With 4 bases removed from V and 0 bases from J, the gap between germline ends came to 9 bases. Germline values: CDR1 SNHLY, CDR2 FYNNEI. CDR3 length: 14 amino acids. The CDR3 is CASSADRTNYGYTF. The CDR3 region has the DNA TGTGCCAGCAGTGCGGACAGAACTAACTATGGCTACACCTTC.

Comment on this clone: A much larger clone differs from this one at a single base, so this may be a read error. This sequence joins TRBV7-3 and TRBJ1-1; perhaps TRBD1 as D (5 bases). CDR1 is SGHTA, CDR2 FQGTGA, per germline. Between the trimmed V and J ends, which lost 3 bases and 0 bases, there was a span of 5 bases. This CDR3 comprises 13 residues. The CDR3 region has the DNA TGTGCCAGCAGCTTGACAGTGAACACTGAAGCTTTCTTT. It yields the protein CASSLTVNTEAFF.